A selection of T cell receptor beta chains follows, all from one sample in a study of glioma-infiltrating T cells after dendritic cell vaccination. Only in-frame clones appear in the TCRdb table, and some are missing; sequencing was by immunoSEQ multiplex PCR. The data contain under 100,000 clones, 79% of them singletons. The input for sequencing was blood, taken before dendritic cell vaccination. These receptors all stem from a human donor with glioblastoma. Both conserved end residues are part of each CDR3. D genes are given only for firm matches. A clone size is listed for some rows: how often the clone was seen (once, few, many), or a class if it is expanded.

clone size | J gene | V gene | D gene | CDR3 DNA | CDR3 protein
NA | TRBJ2-7 | TRBV21-1 | NA | TGTGCCAGCAGCAAAGACGGAATAGCGCCCTACGAGCAGTACTTC | CASSKDGIAPYEQYF
NA | TRBJ2-3 | TRBV7-9 | TRBD1 | TGTGCCAGCAGCTTTTGGCCACGGGACAGAGGCACAGATACGCAGTATTTT | CASSFWPRDRGTDTQYF
NA | TRBJ1-1 | TRBV6-1 | TRBD1 | TGTGCCAGCAGTAAATGGACAGGGGGGAACACTGAAGCTTTCTTT | CASSKWTGGNTEAFF
NA | TRBJ2-5 | TRBV6-5 | TRBD2 | TGTGCCAGCAGTTATTCGACTAGCGGGGGTGAGACCCAGTACTTC | CASSYSTSGGETQYF
NA | TRBJ2-3 | TRBV10-1 | NA | TGCGCCAGCAAACAGGGCAGGGATCGTTCAGATACGCAGTATTTT | CASKQGRDRSDTQYF
NA | TRBJ2-1 | TRBV9 | NA | TGTGCCAGCAGCGTAGACCTCCTCAGCTCCTACAATGAGCAGTTCTTC | CASSVDLLSSYNEQFF
NA | TRBJ1-4 | TRBV7-9 | NA | TGTGCCAGCAGCCAGTCTTCGGGGATGGGGGAAAAACTGTTTTTT | CASSQSSGMGEKLFF
NA | TRBJ1-2 | TRBV5-1 | NA | TGCGCCAGCAGCTTGGCAACAGGAAGGAACTATGGCTACACCTTC | CASSLATGRNYGYTF
many | TRBJ2-7 | TRBV10-2 | TRBD1 | TGCGCCAGCAGCGTTGGACAGGGTGTCTACGAGCAGTACTTC | CASSVGQGVYEQYF
NA | TRBJ2-1 | TRBV6-6 | NA | TGTGCCAGCAGTTCCGACTCGCGAGGTAATGAGCAGTTCTTC | CASSSDSRGNEQFF
NA | TRBJ1-4 | TRBV2 | TRBD1 | TGTGCCAGCAGTGGCACAGGGGTCACCGGTGAAAAACTGTTTTTT | CASSGTGVTGEKLFF
NA | TRBJ1-6 | TRBV7-9 | TRBD1 | TGTGCCAGCAGCTTACACAGGGGATATAATTCACCCCTCCACTTT | CASSLHRGYNSPLHF
NA | TRBJ1-1 | TRBV19 | NA | TGTGCCAGTAGTGGTCCTCCGGGGGACACTGAAGCTTTCTTT | CASSGPPGDTEAFF
NA | TRBJ2-7 | TRBV7-8 | TRBD2 | TGTGCCAGCAGCCCCCCGGCGGGGGGGCCTTATGAGCAGTACTTC | CASSPPAGGPYEQYF
NA | TRBJ2-4 | TRBV5-4 | TRBD1 | TGTGCCAGCAGCCAGGACAGGGGCGGGGGCATTCAGTACTTC | CASSQDRGGGIQYF
once | TRBJ1-1 | TRBV28 | NA | TGTGCCAGCAGTCCCACGGCAATTTCGAGGGCTTTCTTT | CASSPTAISRAFF
NA | TRBJ1-1 | TRBV7-9 | TRBD1 | TGTGCCAGCAGCTTAGACTTGTTGAGGGGGCGCGGGAACACTGAAGCTTTCTTT | CASSLDLLRGRGNTEAFF
NA | TRBJ1-1 | TRBV19 | TRBD1 | TGTGCCAGTAGCCCAGGGGGTAATTGGGGGACTGAAGCTTTCTTT | CASSPGGNWGTEAFF
NA | TRBJ1-5 | TRBV4-1 | TRBD1 | TGCGCCAGCAGCCAAGCTCCAACAGGGGATCAGCCCCAGCATTTT | CASSQAPTGDQPQHF
NA | TRBJ2-7 | TRBV7-9 | NA | TGTGCCAGCAGCAGCCCGAGGGGGAAGATCTCCTACGAGCAGTACTTC | CASSSPRGKISYEQYF
NA | TRBJ1-4 | TRBV21-1 | NA | TGTGCCAGCAGCAATGTTCCCGGGCCTCGGGGGGAAAAACTGTTTTTT | CASSNVPGPRGEKLFF
few | TRBJ1-2 | TRBV5-1 | NA | TGCGCCAGCAGCTTGGGGGCGCTCTCCTATGGCTACACCTTC | CASSLGALSYGYTF